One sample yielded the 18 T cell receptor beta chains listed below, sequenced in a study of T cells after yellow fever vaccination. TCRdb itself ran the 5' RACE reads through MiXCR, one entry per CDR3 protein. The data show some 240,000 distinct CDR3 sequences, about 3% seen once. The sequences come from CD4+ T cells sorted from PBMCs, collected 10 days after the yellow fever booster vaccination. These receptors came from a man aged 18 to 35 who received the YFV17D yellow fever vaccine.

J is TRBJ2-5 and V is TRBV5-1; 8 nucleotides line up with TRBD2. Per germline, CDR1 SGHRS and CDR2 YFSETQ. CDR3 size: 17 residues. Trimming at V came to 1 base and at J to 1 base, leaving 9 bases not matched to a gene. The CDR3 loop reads CASSLTGRGGPQETQYF. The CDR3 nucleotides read TGCGCCAGCAGCTTGACGGGCCGCGGGGGGCCCCAAGAGACCCAGTACTTC.

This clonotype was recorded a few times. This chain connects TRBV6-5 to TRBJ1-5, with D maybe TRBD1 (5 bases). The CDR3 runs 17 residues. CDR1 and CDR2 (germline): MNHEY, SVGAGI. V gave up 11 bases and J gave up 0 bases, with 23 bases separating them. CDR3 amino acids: CARLRPQGGYSNQPQHF. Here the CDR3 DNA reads TGTGCCCGACTAAGGCCCCAGGGCGGATATAGCAATCAGCCCCAGCATTTT.

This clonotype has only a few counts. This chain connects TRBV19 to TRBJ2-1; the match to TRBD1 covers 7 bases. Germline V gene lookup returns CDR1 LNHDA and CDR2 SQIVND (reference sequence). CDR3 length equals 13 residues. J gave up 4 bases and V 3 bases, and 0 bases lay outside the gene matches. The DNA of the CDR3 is TGTGCCAGTAGTATGGGACAGTACAATGAGCAGTTCTTC. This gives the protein CASSMGQYNEQFF. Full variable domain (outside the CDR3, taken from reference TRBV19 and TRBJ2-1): DGGITQSPKYLFRKEGQNVTLSCEQNLNHDAMYWYRQDPGQGLRLIYYSQIVNDFQKGDIAEGYSVSREKKESFPLTVTSAQKNPTAFYLCASSMGQYNEQFFGPGTRLTVL.

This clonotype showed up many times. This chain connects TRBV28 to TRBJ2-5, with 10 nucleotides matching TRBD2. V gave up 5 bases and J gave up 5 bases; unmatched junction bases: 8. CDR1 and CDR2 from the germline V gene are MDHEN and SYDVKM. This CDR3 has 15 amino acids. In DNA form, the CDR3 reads TGTGCCAGCAGTCTGGGACTAGCGACCGGCGAGACCCAGTACTTC. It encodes CASSLGLATGETQYF.

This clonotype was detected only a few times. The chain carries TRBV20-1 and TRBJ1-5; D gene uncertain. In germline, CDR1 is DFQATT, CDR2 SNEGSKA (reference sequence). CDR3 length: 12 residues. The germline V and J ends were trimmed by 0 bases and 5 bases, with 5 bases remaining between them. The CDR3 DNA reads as TGCAGTGCTAGAGATGGGCATCAGCCCCAGCATTTT. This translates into CSARDGHQPQHF.

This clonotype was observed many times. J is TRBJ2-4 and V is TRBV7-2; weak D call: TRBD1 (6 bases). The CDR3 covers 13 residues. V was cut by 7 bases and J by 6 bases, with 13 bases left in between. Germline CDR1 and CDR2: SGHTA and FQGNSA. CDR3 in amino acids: CASTEGVGNIQYF. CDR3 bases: TGTGCCAGCACCGAGGGGGTGGGAAACATTCAGTACTTC.

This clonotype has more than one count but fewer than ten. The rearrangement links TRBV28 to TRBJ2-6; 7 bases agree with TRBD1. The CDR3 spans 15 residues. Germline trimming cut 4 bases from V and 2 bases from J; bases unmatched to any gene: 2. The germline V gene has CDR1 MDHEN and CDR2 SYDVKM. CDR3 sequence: CASSSDRAGANVLTF. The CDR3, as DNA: TGTGCCAGCAGTTCTGACAGGGCTGGGGCCAACGTCCTGACTTTC.

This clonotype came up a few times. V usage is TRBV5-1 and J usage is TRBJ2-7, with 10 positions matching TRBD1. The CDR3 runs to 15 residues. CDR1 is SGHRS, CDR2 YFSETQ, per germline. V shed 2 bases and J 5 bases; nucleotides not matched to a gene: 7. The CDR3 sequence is CASSLRTGGAHEQYF. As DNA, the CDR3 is TGCGCCAGCAGCTTAAGGACAGGGGGTGCCCACGAGCAGTACTTC.

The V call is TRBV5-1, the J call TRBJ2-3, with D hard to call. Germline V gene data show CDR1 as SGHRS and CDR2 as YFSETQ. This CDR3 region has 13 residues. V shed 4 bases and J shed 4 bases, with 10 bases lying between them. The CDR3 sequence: CASSMPGADTQYF. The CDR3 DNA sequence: TGCGCCAGCAGCATGCCGGGTGCAGATACGCAGTATTTT.

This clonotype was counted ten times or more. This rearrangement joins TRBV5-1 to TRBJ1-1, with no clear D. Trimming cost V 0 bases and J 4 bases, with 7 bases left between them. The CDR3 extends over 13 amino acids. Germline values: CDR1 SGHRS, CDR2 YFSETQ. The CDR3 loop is CASSLVRSTEAFF. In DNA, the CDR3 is TGCGCCAGCAGCTTGGTTCGTTCCACTGAAGCTTTCTTT.

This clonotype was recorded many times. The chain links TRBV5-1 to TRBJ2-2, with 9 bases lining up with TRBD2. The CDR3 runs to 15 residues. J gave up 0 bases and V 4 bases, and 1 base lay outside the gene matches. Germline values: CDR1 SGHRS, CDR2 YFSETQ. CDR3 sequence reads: CASSGGGANTGELFF. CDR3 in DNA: TGCGCCAGCAGCGGCGGGGGGGCGAACACCGGGGAGCTGTTTTTT.

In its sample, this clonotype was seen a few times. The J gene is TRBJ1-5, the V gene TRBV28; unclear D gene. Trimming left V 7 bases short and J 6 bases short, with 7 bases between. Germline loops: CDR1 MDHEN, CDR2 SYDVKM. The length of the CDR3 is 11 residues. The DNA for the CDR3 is TGTGCCAGCAAGGCCAGTCAGCCCCAGCATTTT. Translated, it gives CASKASQPQHF.

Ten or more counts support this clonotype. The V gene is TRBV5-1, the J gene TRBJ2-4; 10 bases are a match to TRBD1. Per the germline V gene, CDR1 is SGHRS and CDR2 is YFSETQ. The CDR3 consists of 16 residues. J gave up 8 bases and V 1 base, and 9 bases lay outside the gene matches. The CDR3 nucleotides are TGCGCCAGCAGCTTGCCCGGGGGGACAGGGGTAGACATTCAGTACTTC. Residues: CASSLPGGTGVDIQYF. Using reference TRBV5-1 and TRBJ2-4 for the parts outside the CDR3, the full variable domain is KAGVTQTPRYLIKTRGQQVTLSCSPISGHRSVSWYQQTPGQGLQFLFEYFSETQRNKGNFPGRFSGRQFSNSRSEMNVSTLELGDSALYLCASSLPGGTGVDIQYFGAGTRLSVL.

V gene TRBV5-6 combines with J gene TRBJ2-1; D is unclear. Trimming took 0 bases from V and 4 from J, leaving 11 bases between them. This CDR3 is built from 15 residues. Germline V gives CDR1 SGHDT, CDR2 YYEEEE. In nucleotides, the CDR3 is TGTGCCAGCAGCTTGGAAGCGTGGAATTACAATGAGCAGTTCTTC. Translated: CASSLEAWNYNEQFF.

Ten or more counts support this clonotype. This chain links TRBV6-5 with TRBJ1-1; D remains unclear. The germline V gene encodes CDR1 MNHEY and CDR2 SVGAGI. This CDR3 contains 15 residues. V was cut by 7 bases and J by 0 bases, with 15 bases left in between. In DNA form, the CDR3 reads TGTGCCAGCAATTCGGTAGGGAGCATGAACACTGAAGCTTTCTTT. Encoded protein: CASNSVGSMNTEAFF.

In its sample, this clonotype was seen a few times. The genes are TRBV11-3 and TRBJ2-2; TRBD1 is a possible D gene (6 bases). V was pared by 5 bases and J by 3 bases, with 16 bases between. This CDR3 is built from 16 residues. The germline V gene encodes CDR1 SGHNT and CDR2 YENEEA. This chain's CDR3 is CASSRSQGPDTGELFF. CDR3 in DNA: TGTGCCAGCAGCCGTAGCCAGGGGCCCGACACCGGGGAGCTGTTTTTT.

In DNA, the CDR3 is TGTGCCAGCAGCTCGGACAGACCGAACAATGAGCAGTTCTTC. Translated, it gives CASSSDRPNNEQFF. V usage is TRBV6-5 and J usage is TRBJ2-1; TRBD1 is a possible D gene (6 bases). This CDR3 spans 14 amino acids. Between the trimmed V and J ends, which lost 6 bases and 5 bases, there was a span of 14 bases. CDR1 is MNHEY, CDR2 SVGAGI, per germline.

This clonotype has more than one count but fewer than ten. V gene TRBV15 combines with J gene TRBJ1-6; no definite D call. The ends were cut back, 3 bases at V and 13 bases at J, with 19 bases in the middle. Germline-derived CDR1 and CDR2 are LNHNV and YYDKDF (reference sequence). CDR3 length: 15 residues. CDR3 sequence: CATSREDRLQDPLHF. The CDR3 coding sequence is TGTGCCACCAGCAGGGAAGATAGGCTGCAAGATCCCCTCCACTTT.